A single sample is the source of the 28 T cell receptor beta chains below, sequenced in a study of T cell repertoires in ileal Crohn's disease. Specified time point: neoterminal ileum biopsy at postoperative endoscopy, about 6 months after surgery. Assay used: immunoSEQ multiplex PCR; TCRdb lists only in-frame clones, some missing. The data hold around 2,000 clones, with 62% observed a single time. The sequenced sample consisted of ileal tissue. These receptors were taken from an adult with Crohn's disease.

The chain couples TRBV30 to TRBJ1-5; TRBD1 matches at 8 bases. CDR1 is GTSNPN, CDR2 SVGIG, per germline (reference sequence). J was trimmed by 4 bases and V by 2 bases; bases with no gene match: 7. CDR3 length: 15 residues. The CDR3 reads CAWSLADRANQPQHF. For the CDR3, the DNA is TGTGCCTGGAGTCTTGCGGACAGGGCTAATCAGCCCCAGCATTTT. The full variable domain, completed using reference TRBV30 and TRBJ1-5, is SQTIHQWPATLVQPVGSPLSLECTVEGTSNPNLYWYRQAAGRGLQLLFYSVGIGQISSEVPQNLSASRPQDRQFILSSKKLLLSDSGFYLCAWSLADRANQPQHFGDGTRLSIL.

The J gene is TRBJ2-7, the V gene TRBV27; 11 nucleotides line up with TRBD2. This CDR3 spans 17 amino acids. Germline CDR1 is MNHEY and CDR2 is SMNVEV (reference sequence). Unmatched junction bases numbered 13, after V lost 7 bases and J lost 2 bases. The CDR3 nucleotides are TGTGCCAGCACCCCAAATCTAGCGGGGGGCTTACCCTACGAGCAGTACTTC. It codes for CASTPNLAGGLPYEQYF.

The chain has TRBV11-2 and TRBJ2-3, with unresolved D. V lost 0 bases and J lost 0, with 4 bases in between. CDR1 is SGHAT and CDR2 is FQNNGV in the germline V gene. This CDR3 has 14 residues. The CDR3 nucleotides read TGTGCCAGCAGCTTAGATTATAGCACAGATACGCAGTATTTT. Its translation: CASSLDYSTDTQYF.

The rearrangement uses TRBV27 and TRBJ1-1; 7 nucleotides align to TRBD1. This CDR3 comprises 14 residues. After removal of 2 bases from V and 9 bases from J, the junction contained 9 bases not matched to a gene. CDR1 is MNHEY, CDR2 SMNVEV, per germline (reference sequence). CDR3 DNA: TGTGCCAGCAGTTTAAATACTGGGACAGATAAAGCTTTCTTT. It codes for CASSLNTGTDKAFF.

The chain links TRBV7-2 to TRBJ1-2; D call uncertain. V was trimmed by 5 bases and J by 2 bases, leaving 9 bases between them. CDR3 length equals 13 residues. Looked up from germline, CDR1 is SGHTA and CDR2 is FQGNSA. CDR3 sequence (DNA): TGTGCCAGCAGCCAACACCAGAACTATGGCTACACCTTC. It specifies CASSQHQNYGYTF.

The chain employs TRBV7-9 and TRBJ2-1; D might be TRBD1 (6 bases). This CDR3 has 14 amino acids. Trimming stripped 1 base from V and 6 bases from J, with 10 bases between. The germline CDR1 and CDR2 sequences are SEHNR and FQNEAQ (reference sequence). CDR3 nucleotides: TGTGCCAGCAGCTTAGAACAGGGCCCCAATGAGCAGTTCTTC. This gives the protein CASSLEQGPNEQFF.

This chain uses TRBV10-1 with TRBJ2-5; 9 bases match TRBD2. This CDR3 spans 16 amino acids. Germline V gene lookup returns CDR1 WNHNN and CDR2 SYGVQD (reference sequence). V shed 5 bases, J shed 4 bases, and the junction held 11 bases outside the gene matches. The CDR3 reads CASSPRLADVRETQYF. The CDR3 DNA follows: TGCGCCAGCAGTCCACGACTAGCGGACGTTCGAGAGACCCAGTACTTC.

This clone has just one count. The chain has TRBV18 and TRBJ2-1, with 10 bases fitting TRBD2. Germline V gene sequence: CDR1 KGHSH, CDR2 LQKENI. V shed 3 bases, J shed 2 bases, and the junction held 1 base outside the gene matches. The CDR3 extends over 15 amino acids. The DNA for the CDR3 is TGTGCCAGCTCACCTAGCGGGGGGCCCTACAATGAGCAGTTCTTC. It encodes CASSPSGGPYNEQFF.

The chain carries TRBV5-1 and TRBJ2-1; D remains ambiguous. V lost 0 bases, J lost 7 bases, and 11 bases lay in between. The CDR3 is 14 amino acids. CDR1 and CDR2 (germline): SGHRS, YFSETQ. The CDR3 sequence: CASSLGDTVNEQFF. The CDR3 nucleotides are TGCGCCAGCAGCTTGGGCGACACCGTAAATGAGCAGTTCTTC.

The chain carries TRBV6-1 and TRBJ1-2, with D hard to call. Germline assignment: CDR1 MNHNS and CDR2 SASEGT. The length of the CDR3 is 13 residues. V was clipped by 2 bases and J by 4 bases, with 8 bases between them. Written as DNA, the CDR3 is TGTGCCAGCAGTGAAAACAGTCTCTATGGCTACACCTTC. Encoded protein: CASSENSLYGYTF.

This rearrangement joins TRBV28 to TRBJ1-5; no reliable D call. Between the trimmed V and J ends, which lost 6 bases and 4 bases, there was a span of 19 bases. Germline values: CDR1 MDHEN, CDR2 SYDVKM. This CDR3 spans 16 amino acids. The CDR3 sequence: CASSFTNNPKNQPQHF. CDR3 nucleotide sequence: TGTGCCAGCAGCTTCACCAACAACCCAAAAAATCAGCCCCAGCATTTT.

V gene TRBV2 combines with J gene TRBJ1-2; D is ambiguous. V was pared by 5 bases and J by 8 bases, with 15 bases between. Germline assignment: CDR1 SNHLY and CDR2 FYNNEI. This CDR3 is 13 amino acids long. The CDR3 DNA reads as TGTGCCAGCAGTCTCGGGTCTCGGGGAGGCTACACCTTC. Amino acid sequence: CASSLGSRGGYTF. Looking up the rest from reference TRBV2 and TRBJ1-2 gives the full variable domain: EPEVTQTPSHQVTQMGQEVILRCVPISNHLYFYWYRQILGQKVEFLVSFYNNEISEKSEIFDDQFSVERPDGSNFTLKIRSTKLEDSAMYFCASSLGSRGGYTFGSGTRLTVV.

This chain uses TRBV29-1 with TRBJ2-1, with D possibly being TRBD1 (6 bases). V was pared by 4 bases and J by 7 bases, with 20 bases between. Germline V CDR1 and CDR2: SQVTM, ANQGSEA. The CDR3 totals 15 residues. CDR3 nucleotide sequence: TGCAGCGTTGGGTCGGGTCTCCTCAGGGGTAATGAGCAGTTCTTC. As protein: CSVGSGLLRGNEQFF.

The chain carries TRBV6-1 and TRBJ1-1; 9 bases map to TRBD1. The CDR3 contains 14 residues. V dropped 8 bases and J dropped 5; count of bases not matched to a gene: 9. Looked up from germline, CDR1 is MNHNS and CDR2 is SASEGT. CDR3 sequence (DNA): TGTGCCAGCGGGTTGGACAGGGGCAGAACTGAAGCTTTCTTT. Translating gives CASGLDRGRTEAFF.

The rearrangement links TRBV2 to TRBJ2-7; TRBD1 matches at 9 bases. After removal of 6 bases from V and 5 bases from J, the junction contained 5 bases not matched to a gene. The V gene's germline CDR1 is SNHLY and CDR2 FYNNEI. The CDR3 totals 13 residues. CDR3 loop: CASRGQGWHEQYF. The CDR3 region has the DNA TGTGCCAGCAGGGGACAGGGTTGGCACGAGCAGTACTTC.

In this sample, this clone is large. V gene TRBV7-2 combines with J gene TRBJ1-2; D gene ambiguous. The CDR3 runs 15 residues. The germline V gene has CDR1 SGHTA and CDR2 FQGNSA. Between the trimmed V and J ends, which lost 2 bases and 5 bases, there was a span of 15 bases. The CDR3 spells CASSLREGTYYGYTF. CDR3 nucleotides: TGTGCCAGCAGCTTAAGGGAGGGTACCTATTATGGCTACACCTTC.

The chain recombines TRBV5-6 with TRBJ2-4, with 11 bases identical to TRBD1. The V segment lost 2 bases and the J segment 5 bases; nucleotides outside the gene matches: 6. This CDR3 spans 16 amino acids. Germline CDR1 and CDR2: SGHDT and YYEEEE. The CDR3, as DNA: TGTGCCAGCAGCTTCGGACAGGGGGCGATCCAAAACATTCAGTACTTC. As protein: CASSFGQGAIQNIQYF.

The V gene is TRBV11-2, the J gene TRBJ1-1; TRBD1 matches 7 bases. CDR3 length equals 14 residues. Germline V gene lookup returns CDR1 SGHAT and CDR2 FQNNGV. The V and J ends lost 5 bases and 1 base, in that order; junction bases with no gene match: 4. The CDR3 reads CASSKDRRNTEAFF. Here the CDR3 DNA reads TGTGCCAGCAGCAAGGACAGGAGGAACACTGAAGCTTTCTTT.

This chain links TRBV6-1 with TRBJ1-1; D gene unclear. The ends were cut back, 4 bases at V and 3 bases at J, with 6 bases in the middle. CDR3 size: 12 residues. The germline V gene has CDR1 MNHNS and CDR2 SASEGT. This chain's CDR3 is CASSARDTEAFF. Written as DNA, the CDR3 is TGTGCCAGCAGTGCGAGAGACACTGAAGCTTTCTTT.

The chain joins TRBV2 to TRBJ2-1, with 11 bases matching TRBD2. V dropped 3 bases and J dropped 6; count of bases not matched to a gene: 7. This CDR3 contains 16 residues. Germline CDR1 SNHLY, CDR2 FYNNEI. The CDR3 DNA is TGTGCCAGCAGTGAGTTGGCTAGCGGGGGGATCAATGAGCAGTTCTTC. It yields the protein CASSELASGGINEQFF.

The chain employs TRBV29-1 and TRBJ2-3, with 7 bases matching TRBD1. The CDR3 is 15 amino acids. The V and J ends lost 6 bases and 2 bases, in that order; junction bases with no gene match: 11. In germline, CDR1 is SQVTM, CDR2 ANQGSEA. The CDR3 sequence is CSVLGSGGITDTQYF. DNA of the CDR3: TGCAGCGTCCTCGGTTCAGGGGGTATCACAGATACGCAGTATTTT.

This clone is large. The genes are TRBV28 and TRBJ1-5; 9 positions agree with TRBD1. CDR1 MDHEN and CDR2 SYDVKM come from the germline V gene. The CDR3 length is 17 residues. The V and J ends lost 6 bases and 2 bases, in that order; junction bases with no gene match: 11. CDR3 in amino acids: CASRPDRGSLGNQPQHF. In DNA form, the CDR3 reads TGTGCCAGCAGACCGGACAGGGGTAGTCTGGGCAATCAGCCCCAGCATTTT.

The rearrangement links TRBV29-1 to TRBJ2-7; 11 nucleotides agree with TRBD1. V gave up 4 bases and J gave up 3 bases; unmatched junction bases: 2. CDR1 SQVTM and CDR2 ANQGSEA come from the germline V gene. This CDR3 region has 13 residues. CDR3 sequence: CSVGTGGHYEQYF. CDR3 nucleotides: TGCAGCGTTGGGACAGGGGGCCACTACGAGCAGTACTTC.

This CDR3 is CASTYAGGLNQPQHF. In DNA, the CDR3 is TGCGCCAGCACCTATGCGGGGGGCTTAAATCAGCCCCAGCATTTT. This sequence joins TRBV10-1 and TRBJ1-5, with TRBD1 as a possible D gene (6 bases). Deletions cut 7 bases from V and 4 bases from J, with 17 bases between. This CDR3 is built from 15 residues. Germline assignment: CDR1 WNHNN and CDR2 SYGVQD (reference sequence).

The chain uses TRBV5-6 and TRBJ2-2; the D gene is possibly TRBD1 (6 bases). Germline CDR1 is SGHDT and CDR2 is YYEEEE. The CDR3 covers 15 residues. V lost 0 bases to trimming and J lost 5 bases, with 11 bases between them. The DNA of the CDR3 is TGTGCCAGCAGCTTGGTAGGGGGTAGGACCGGGGAGCTGTTTTTT. This sequence encodes CASSLVGGRTGELFF.

The CDR3 sequence is CASSQDHRGGNTEAFF. The CDR3 DNA is TGCGCCAGCAGCCAAGATCACCGGGGAGGGAACACTGAAGCTTTCTTT. The genes are TRBV4-1 and TRBJ1-1; no clear D gene. Germline assignment: CDR1 MGHRA and CDR2 YSYEKL. This CDR3 is built from 16 residues. V gave up 0 bases and J gave up 1 base, with 12 bases separating them.

The chain is built from TRBV6-1 and TRBJ2-1; D perhaps matches TRBD1 (5 bases). Germline values: CDR1 MNHNS, CDR2 SASEGT. Trimming took 4 bases from V and 5 from J, leaving 21 bases between them. This CDR3 spans 17 amino acids. The CDR3 DNA reads as TGTGCCAGCAGTGGCCCAGACAGAACCCTAAACAACAATGAGCAGTTCTTC. It translates to CASSGPDRTLNNNEQFF.

The rearrangement joins TRBV7-8 to TRBJ1-1; 7 bases line up with TRBD1. Germline CDR1 SGHVS, CDR2 FQNEAQ. V was clipped by 3 bases and J by 0 bases; unmatched bases: 4. There are 15 residues in the CDR3. The CDR3 spells CASSFPTGMNTEAFF. DNA for the CDR3: TGTGCCAGCAGCTTTCCGACAGGGATGAACACTGAAGCTTTCTTT.